The rows below give T cell receptor beta chains drawn from one sample of a study of T cell responses to AZD1222 COVID-19 vaccine. TCRdb's copy holds only in-frame clones and misses some; the assay was immunoSEQ multiplex PCR. This sample has fewer than 200,000 clones, with roughly nine tenths found just once. The specimen comprised peripheral blood, sampled 28 days after the second AZD1222 dose. Receptors were obtained from an adult who received the AZD1222 COVID-19 vaccine. The CDR3 runs from the conserved cysteine through the conserved F or W. Fields, in order: V gene, J gene, clone size, D gene, CDR3 DNA, CDR3 protein. D genes are given only for firm matches. Clone size is given for some rows only: seen once, a few or many times, or a class if the clone is expanded.

V: TRBV5-5; J: TRBJ1-5; size: few; D: -; DNA: TGTGCCAGCAGCCAAACAGGTTTCAATCAGCCCCAGCATTTT; CDR3: CASSQTGFNQPQHF
V: TRBV20-1; J: TRBJ2-1; size: -; D: TRBD2; DNA: TGCAGTGCTAGTGAGCGGGGAGAGCAGTTCTTC; CDR3: CSASERGEQFF
V: TRBV7-9; J: TRBJ1-5; size: -; D: -; DNA: TGTGCCAGCAGCTTAGGTTCGGGGGGATTAAGTCAGCCCCAGCATTTT; CDR3: CASSLGSGGLSQPQHF
V: TRBV12-3/TRBV12-4; J: TRBJ1-2; size: -; D: -; DNA: TGTGCCAGCAGGTCAGGGGAATATGGCTACACCTTC; CDR3: CASRSGEYGYTF
V: TRBV7-2; J: TRBJ1-2; size: many; D: -; DNA: TGTGCCAGCAGCTTAGGGGGTTTCAACTATGGCTACACCTTC; CDR3: CASSLGGFNYGYTF
V: TRBV7-2; J: TRBJ2-6; size: -; D: -; DNA: TGTGCCAGCAGCTCCCGTGGACGCTCTGGGGCCAACGTCCTGACTTTC; CDR3: CASSSRGRSGANVLTF
V: TRBV6-2/TRBV6-3; J: TRBJ2-3; size: -; D: -; DNA: TGTGCCAGCAGCCCCCTGACACGGCGCACAGATACGCAGTATTTT; CDR3: CASSPLTRRTDTQYF
V: TRBV27; J: TRBJ2-1; size: -; D: TRBD1; DNA: TGTGCCAGCAGTAAGCGGACAGGGAAACTTCCCCTTAGCTCCTACAATGAGCAGTTCTTC; CDR3: CASSKRTGKLPLSSYNEQFF
V: TRBV12-3/TRBV12-4; J: TRBJ2-3; size: few; D: -; DNA: TGTGCCAGCAGTTTCACAGATACGCAGTATTTT; CDR3: CASSFTDTQYF
V: TRBV7-3; J: TRBJ1-1; size: -; D: TRBD1; DNA: TGTGCCAGCAGCTTACGGTCGACAGGGAGGTCTGAAGCTTTCTTT; CDR3: CASSLRSTGRSEAFF
V: TRBV6-5; J: TRBJ1-1; size: -; D: TRBD1; DNA: TGTGCCAGCCTGGGACAGACGAACACTGAAGCTTTCTTT; CDR3: CASLGQTNTEAFF
V: TRBV6-5; J: TRBJ2-1; size: few; D: TRBD1; DNA: TGTGCCAGCACCACGGACAGGGGGCTAAATGAGCAGTTCTTC; CDR3: CASTTDRGLNEQFF
V: TRBV5-1; J: TRBJ1-2; size: -; D: -; DNA: TGCGCCAGCAGCTTGATACAGGCTAACTATGGCTACACCTTC; CDR3: CASSLIQANYGYTF
V: TRBV7-9; J: TRBJ1-2; size: -; D: -; DNA: TGTGCCAGCAGCTTAGAAATAATCTATGGCTACACCTTC; CDR3: CASSLEIIYGYTF
V: TRBV7-3; J: TRBJ2-2; size: -; D: -; DNA: TGTGCCAGCAGCTTACGGGGGACCGGGGAGCTGTTTTTT; CDR3: CASSLRGTGELFF
V: TRBV6-5; J: TRBJ1-3; size: -; D: -; DNA: TGTGCCAGCAGCAAAGGGAACAGGGAGGGAAACACCATATATTTT; CDR3: CASSKGNREGNTIYF
V: TRBV7-3; J: TRBJ2-7; size: -; D: TRBD2; DNA: TGTGCCAGCAGCTTTGGCGGGGGAAGAGACGAGCAGTACTTC; CDR3: CASSFGGGRDEQYF
V: TRBV2; J: TRBJ1-2; size: -; D: -; DNA: TGTGCCAGCATGCTGAACTATGGCTACACCTTC; CDR3: CASMLNYGYTF
V: TRBV7-3; J: TRBJ2-1; size: -; D: TRBD2; DNA: TGTGCCAGCAGCTTAACTAGCGGGAGGGTTGAGCAGTTCTTC; CDR3: CASSLTSGRVEQFF
V: TRBV15; J: TRBJ1-2; size: -; D: -; DNA: TGTGCCACCAGCAGAGATAGGGGCAACTATGGCTACACCTTC; CDR3: CATSRDRGNYGYTF
V: TRBV6-5; J: TRBJ1-6; size: -; D: TRBD1; DNA: TGTGCCAGCCAGCCGGGACAGGGTATATCACCCCTCCACTTT; CDR3: CASQPGQGISPLHF
V: TRBV6-5; J: TRBJ2-2; size: -; D: -; DNA: TGTGCCAGCAGACTAGGGACAGGGGAGCTGTTTTTT; CDR3: CASRLGTGELFF
V: TRBV11-2; J: TRBJ2-3; size: once; D: -; DNA: TGTGCCAGCAGCTTAGCCGATACGCAGTATTTT; CDR3: CASSLADTQYF
V: TRBV2; J: TRBJ2-7; size: -; D: -; DNA: TGTGCCAGCAGGGGTACTAGGCCGGACGCCTACGAGCAGTACTTC; CDR3: CASRGTRPDAYEQYF